This T cell receptor (beta chain) was sequenced in a study of T cell responses to AZD1222 COVID-19 vaccine. Assay: immunoSEQ multiplex PCR; the TCRdb copy retains only in-frame clones and omits some. The table has roughly 120,000 clones, 70% to 85% seen once. The source of this sequence is an adult in good health. The specimen comprised peripheral blood, sampled on day 0 of AZD1222 vaccination.

The CDR3 DNA reads TGTGCCAGCAGCTTAAGGCGGCTAGCGGGCCAAGAGACCCAGTACTTC. This gives the protein CASSLRRLAGQETQYF. The chain combines TRBV7-2 with TRBJ2-5; 8 nucleotides align to TRBD2. The germline V gene has CDR1 SGHTA and CDR2 FQGNSA. V was clipped by 2 bases and J by 1 base; unmatched bases: 6. This CDR3 contains 16 residues.